This TCR beta chain stems from a study of blood T cell repertoires in COVID-19. In the study overall: Both acute and convalescent COVID-19 samples were obtained from the United States, Italy and Spain. The analysed material was cDNA or gDNA that came from T cells, B-cell-depleted T cells, or PBMCs.

The CDR3 has 14 residues. The ends were cut back, 6 bases at V and 5 bases at J, with 13 bases in the middle. Germline V gene lookup returns CDR1 SGHVS and CDR2 FQNEAQ. Individuals drawn from 20 to 30 US areas were about 18 to 100 years old. In the authors' methods: Amplification of reference gene primers provided the estimated nucleated cell counts. Profiled with immunoSEQ multiplex PCR; TCRdb holds only in-frame clones, not every one. That table gives V, J and clone size, and the DNA gave D and trimming. The sample shows 250,000 to 300,000 clones, around 81% of them seen only once. This clonotype was obtained from a middle-aged man who had recovered from COVID-19. The rearrangement uses TRBV7-8 and TRBJ2-2; D is undetermined. The sequencing sample was made of PBMCs or T cells enriched from blood (not recorded which). The CDR3 loop reads CASSPTDFTGELFF. The CDR3 DNA reads TGTGCCAGCAGTCCAACAGATTTTACCGGGGAGCTGTTTTTT. The whole variable domain, remainder taken from reference TRBV7-8 and TRBJ2-2, is GAGVSQSPRYKVAKRGQDVALRCDPISGHVSLFWYQQALGQGPEFLTYFQNEAQLDKSGLPSDRFFAERPEGSVSTLKIQRTQQEDSAVYLCASSPTDFTGELFFGEGSRLTVL.